Below are 25 T cell receptor beta chains sequenced from a single sample in a study of CXCR3-negative and CXCR3-positive naive CD8 T cells. Carrying UMI labels, the TRB cDNA libraries were prepared through 5' RACE. TCRdb re-called the 5' RACE reads and shows each CDR3 protein once, DNA omitted. This table lists over 80,000 distinct CDR3 sequences. Sequencing used naive CXCR3- CD8+ T cells from blood. The subset denotes: CD45RO-CCR7+CD27+CD95- naive CD8+ T cells lacking CXCR3 (TNR3-). The source of these receptors is a human donor in good health. Some clones in this sample may be carry-over from other donors' samples.

This rearrangement joins TRBV20-1 to TRBJ2-2; no DNA is available, so the TRBD1 call from TCRdb remains unchecked. In germline, CDR1 is DFQATT, CDR2 SNEGSKA (reference sequence). This CDR3 comprises 14 residues. CDR3 protein: CSAEHPDRTGELFF.

The chain uses TRBV12-3 or TRBV12-4 and TRBJ1-2; checking the TCRdb D call of TRBD1 is not possible without DNA. The CDR3 loop spans 17 amino acids. The CDR3 here is CASSSRDRALFNYGYTF.

J is TRBJ2-7 and V is TRBV3-1; TCRdb returns TRBD1, unconfirmable since there is no DNA. CDR1 and CDR2 (germline): LGHDT, YNNKEL (reference sequence). The CDR3 totals 15 residues. The CDR3 spells CASSQEGTGNYEQYF.

The CDR3 here is CASSTDRGPYEQYF. V and J are TRBV12-3 or TRBV12-4 and TRBJ2-7; no DNA is available, so the TRBD1 call from TCRdb remains unchecked. CDR3 size: 14 residues.

This chain uses TRBV2 with TRBJ2-7; with no DNA, the TCRdb D assignment of TRBD2 cannot be verified. Looked up from germline, CDR1 is SNHLY and CDR2 is FYNNEI. The CDR3 totals 15 residues. The CDR3 protein is CASSAILAGEHEQYF.

The rearrangement links TRBV2 to TRBJ2-3; TCRdb names TRBD1, which stays unverified in the absence of DNA. Per germline, CDR1 SNHLY and CDR2 FYNNEI. This CDR3 has 20 residues. The CDR3 is CASSEAVSPVLALSTDTQYF. Full variable domain (missing parts from reference TRBV2 and TRBJ2-3): EPEVTQTPSHQVTQMGQEVILRCVPISNHLYFYWYRQILGQKVEFLVSFYNNEISEKSEIFDDQFSVERPDGSNFTLKIRSTKLEDSAMYFCASSEAVSPVLALSTDTQYFGPGTRLTVL.

J is TRBJ2-3 and V is TRBV20-1; the D gene TCRdb calls, TRBD2, cannot be checked with no DNA. The V gene's germline CDR1 is DFQATT and CDR2 SNEGSKA (reference sequence). This CDR3 is built from 17 residues. The CDR3: CSANFPSGRVSTDTQYF.

This chain links TRBV15 with TRBJ2-1; lacking DNA, the TRBD2 call made by TCRdb goes unchecked. The CDR3 covers 17 residues. CDR1 and CDR2 from the germline V gene are LNHNV and YYDKDF (reference sequence). The CDR3: CATSSHRTSRSYNEQFF.

This chain connects TRBV29-1 to TRBJ2-1. The CDR3 runs 11 residues. Germline CDR1 is SQVTM and CDR2 is ANQGSEA. The CDR3 is CSVWLADEQFF.

CDR3 protein: CASSMPGGWNEQFF. The chain carries TRBV19 and TRBJ2-1; TCRdb's assignment of TRBD1 cannot be checked, as there is no DNA. Germline V gene sequence: CDR1 LNHDA, CDR2 SQIVND (reference sequence). The CDR3 consists of 14 residues.

This chain links TRBV28 with TRBJ2-7; as DNA is missing, the TRBD1 call by TCRdb cannot be tested. This CDR3 is 12 amino acids long. The V gene's germline CDR1 is MDHEN and CDR2 SYDVKM. The CDR3 here is CASGSGHYEQYF.

The chain couples TRBV29-1 to TRBJ2-7; no DNA is available, so the TRBD2 call from TCRdb remains unchecked. CDR1 is SQVTM, CDR2 ANQGSEA, per germline. The CDR3 is 12 residues long. CDR3 region: CSVELDTYEQYF.

This chain joins TRBV19 and TRBJ2-3. The CDR3 has 14 amino acids. Per germline, CDR1 LNHDA and CDR2 SQIVND (reference sequence). CDR3 sequence reads: CASSNGVYSDTQYF.

The chain employs TRBV29-1 and TRBJ2-7; lacking DNA, the TRBD2 call made by TCRdb goes unchecked. The CDR3 is 15 amino acids. Germline CDR1 and CDR2: SQVTM and ANQGSEA. The CDR3 spells CSVGAFREGPYEQYF.

This rearrangement joins TRBV7-9 to TRBJ1-1; checking the TCRdb D call of TRBD1 is not possible without DNA. CDR1 and CDR2 from the germline V gene are SEHNR and FQNEAQ (reference sequence). The CDR3 loop spans 14 amino acids. This chain's CDR3 is CASSPGQGNTEAFF.

This chain uses TRBV6-2 or TRBV6-3 with TRBJ2-2; the TRBD1 assignment by TCRdb is unverifiable without DNA. CDR3 length: 14 residues. Germline-derived CDR1 and CDR2 are MNHEY and SVGEGT. The CDR3 reads CASSSGQSSGELFF.

CDR3 sequence: CASSRSRDTLAGYEQYF. The chain carries TRBV4-3 and TRBJ2-7; the D call of TRBD1 rests on TCRdb alone, since no DNA is present to check it. Germline V CDR1 and CDR2: LGHNA, YSLEER. The CDR3 runs to 17 residues.

CDR3 region: CASSPGQGFVFGGELFF. This chain links TRBV28 with TRBJ2-2; TCRdb proposes TRBD1, but this gene call is untestable without DNA. From germline, CDR1 is MDHEN and CDR2 SYDVKM. The CDR3 is 17 amino acids. The full variable domain, its missing parts supplied by reference TRBV28 and TRBJ2-2, is DVKVTQSSRYLVKRTGEKVFLECVQDMDHENMFWYRQDPGLGLRLIYFSYDVKMKEKGDIPEGYSVSREKKERFSLILESASTNQTSMYLCASSPGQGFVFGGELFFGEGSRLTVL.

The chain is built from TRBV29-1 and TRBJ2-5; absent DNA, TCRdb's TRBD2 call cannot be checked. Looked up from germline, CDR1 is SQVTM and CDR2 is ANQGSEA. The CDR3 spans 16 residues. This chain's CDR3 is CSVEGLAGDPKETQYF.

V gene TRBV7-8 combines with J gene TRBJ1-1. Germline V gene data show CDR1 as SGHVS and CDR2 as FQNEAQ. The CDR3 has 17 residues. The CDR3 region is CASSFNPISLGDTEAFF.

The chain joins TRBV7-2 to TRBJ2-1; TCRdb lists TRBD2, though no DNA is available to test this call. Germline V gene sequence: CDR1 SGHTA, CDR2 FQGNSA. The CDR3 is 13 residues long. The CDR3 loop is CASLAGGFSEQFF.

The chain carries TRBV15 and TRBJ2-1; absent DNA, TCRdb's TRBD2 call cannot be checked. CDR1 and CDR2 from the germline V gene are LNHNV and YYDKDF (reference sequence). The CDR3 has 18 residues. The CDR3 sequence: CATSRKGVLAGSYNEQFF. Full variable domain (remainder filled in from reference TRBV15 and TRBJ2-1): DAMVIQNPRYQVTQFGKPVTLSCSQTLNHNVMYWYQQKSSQAPKLLFHYYDKDFNNEADTPDNFQSRRPNTSFCFLDIRSPGLGDTAMYLCATSRKGVLAGSYNEQFFGPGTRLTVL.

The J gene is TRBJ1-1, the V gene TRBV10-3. The germline gives CDR1 ENHRY, CDR2 SYGVKD. The CDR3 has 15 amino acids. The CDR3 reads CAISESTWEDTEAFF.

This rearrangement joins TRBV4-1 to TRBJ2-7; checking the TCRdb D call of TRBD2 is not possible without DNA. Germline V gene data show CDR1 as MGHRA and CDR2 as YSYEKL. CDR3 size: 15 residues. The CDR3 sequence: CASSQTPGLAYEQYF.

This chain links TRBV7-6 with TRBJ2-2; no DNA is available, so the TRBD1 call from TCRdb remains unchecked. CDR1 SGHVS and CDR2 FNYEAQ come from the germline V gene. The CDR3 extends over 12 amino acids. The CDR3 sequence is CASKGDTGELFF.